This T cell receptor beta chain was found in a study of blood T cell repertoires in COVID-19. Whole-study context: COVID-19 samples from acute and convalescent phases originated in the United States, Italy and Spain.

V lost 2 bases and J 6 bases, leaving 17 bases between the germline ends. The germline CDR1 and CDR2 sequences are MNHEY and SVGAGI. This CDR3 has 16 residues. How the authors handled the data: It was from reference gene primer amplification that nucleated cell counts were estimated. Using immunoSEQ multiplex PCR, the repertoire was profiled, and TCRdb retains in-frame clones only, with some absent. V and J calls and clone size are given by that table; D and trimming were obtained from the DNA. Of more than 95,000 clones in the sample, roughly 85% are singletons; the top ten hold roughly 25%. The chain is built from TRBV6-5 and TRBJ2-4; tentative D call: TRBD1 (6 bases). What was sequenced was peripheral blood. The receptor's source is a human donor in a cohort sampled during active COVID-19. The CDR3 reads CASSYATGGGGNIQYF. The DNA for the CDR3 is TGTGCCAGCAGTTACGCGACAGGTGGAGGAGGAAACATTCAGTACTTC.